A selection of T cell receptor beta chains follows, all from one sample in a study of control samples from healthy donors and cancer patients. Sequencing was performed with immunoSEQ multiplex PCR; in TCRdb, only in-frame clones are kept and a portion is missing. The sample consists of approximately 58,000 clones, 87% of them appearing once. Sequencing was carried out using PBMCs. These receptor sequences come from a man aged 55 to 70 with head and neck cancer. CDR3s include the opening cysteine and the closing phenylalanine or tryptophan. Each record gives: V gene, J gene, CDR3 protein.

>TRBV28|TRBJ1-2
CASSLTENQGAYGYTF
>TRBV18|TRBJ2-1
CASSPTLAGGSEPYNEQFF
>TRBV4-3|TRBJ1-1
CASSPRRAGSNTEAFF
>TRBV7-9|TRBJ1-6
CASSSDSYNSPLHF
>TRBV18|TRBJ1-1
CASSPPGPGEAFF
>TRBV6-2/TRBV6-3|TRBJ2-2
CASSPYRAGGNTGELFF
>TRBV13|TRBJ2-4
CASSQRTSLPVAKNIQYF
>TRBV5-1|TRBJ1-3
CASSSGQASGNTIYF
>TRBV19|TRBJ2-5
CATRRTSGGQETQYF
>TRBV9|TRBJ2-6
CASSVGGGTGVNVLTF
>TRBV7-9|TRBJ1-1
CASSLIRGQQAFF
>TRBV28|TRBJ2-7
CASSSSASGRFEQYF
>TRBV11-1|TRBJ2-1
CASSLARTLYNEQFF
>TRBV11-3|TRBJ2-2
CASSPRTGVTGELFF
>TRBV24-1|TRBJ2-7
CATSDLRGGNEQYF
>TRBV3-1/TRBV3-2|TRBJ2-5
CARIGSQETQYF
>TRBV11-1|TRBJ2-2
CASSLRVGGELFF
>TRBV7-2|TRBJ2-1
CASSSGGTRVIGQFF
>TRBV7-8|TRBJ1-3
CASSLKTGGVTGNTIYF
>TRBV5-8|TRBJ2-5
CASSLRGGETQYF
>TRBV9|TRBJ1-1
CASSVVADGSLTEAFF
>TRBV7-2|TRBJ1-5
CASSLRRGSNQPQHF
>TRBV5-1|TRBJ2-1
CASSYDDRAHNEQFF
>TRBV30|TRBJ2-2
CALGSTGELFF
>TRBV2|TRBJ2-5
CASSGGGGAVTAQYF
>TRBV4-3|TRBJ1-6
CASSQELPGRGSPLHF
>TRBV19|TRBJ1-1
CASSMDRELWTEAFF
>TRBV7-2|TRBJ2-7
CASSIGITDYEQYF
>TRBV6-4|TRBJ2-1
CASSVGPYNEQFF
>TRBV5-1|TRBJ2-2
CASSFRTGELFF
>TRBV2|TRBJ2-3
CASTRDYTDTQYF
>TRBV6-5|TRBJ1-1
CASRPPSNTEAFF
>TRBV6-6|TRBJ2-5
CASSYSGGRETQYF
>TRBV7-2|TRBJ2-1
CASSPSGTSGYNEQFF
>TRBV28|TRBJ1-2
CASKPQGAARGYTF
>TRBV11-3|TRBJ2-3
CASSPGTSGRADTQYF
>TRBV11-2|TRBJ2-5
CASSLAPPGRGKETQYF
>TRBV21-1|TRBJ2-6
CASSGGANVLTF
>TRBV19|TRBJ2-1
CASSMGLAYNEQFF
>TRBV4-3|TRBJ2-7
CASSQEAEVSYEQYF
>TRBV10-3|TRBJ1-6
CAISPGQGRGNSPLHF
>TRBV10-3|TRBJ1-1
CAIGPLMNTEAFF
>TRBV12-3/TRBV12-4|TRBJ2-5
CASSLGQETQYF
>TRBV6-5|TRBJ1-6
CASSYSQGANSPLHF
>TRBV11-2|TRBJ2-2
CASSLDYGGDGELFF
>TRBV3-1/TRBV3-2|TRBJ1-1
CASSHAPGQEDMNTEAFF
>TRBV4-3|TRBJ2-5
CASSHDRGREETQYF
>TRBV18|TRBJ2-4
CASSPTSYGRESWSVGKNIQYF
>TRBV28|TRBJ1-6
CASSLMRGPQGMNSPLHF
>TRBV7-9|TRBJ2-1
CASSSVYDRAVTYNEQFF
>TRBV5-6|TRBJ2-3
CASSSSGRLADTQYF
>TRBV23-1|TRBJ2-3
CASRRRTDSASNTDTQYF
>TRBV7-6|TRBJ2-3
CASSPRQGRDTQYF
>TRBV9|TRBJ1-3
CASSVALSESGNTIYF
>TRBV15|TRBJ2-1
CATSRETPEGWGEQFF
>TRBV6-2/TRBV6-3|TRBJ2-2
CASSYNQGGTGELFF
>TRBV5-1|TRBJ2-5
CASSLVGFLGETQYF
>TRBV5-1|TRBJ2-2
CASSPGQGSTGLLGGELFF
>TRBV10-2|TRBJ1-1
CASSLDRASIKRMNTEAFF